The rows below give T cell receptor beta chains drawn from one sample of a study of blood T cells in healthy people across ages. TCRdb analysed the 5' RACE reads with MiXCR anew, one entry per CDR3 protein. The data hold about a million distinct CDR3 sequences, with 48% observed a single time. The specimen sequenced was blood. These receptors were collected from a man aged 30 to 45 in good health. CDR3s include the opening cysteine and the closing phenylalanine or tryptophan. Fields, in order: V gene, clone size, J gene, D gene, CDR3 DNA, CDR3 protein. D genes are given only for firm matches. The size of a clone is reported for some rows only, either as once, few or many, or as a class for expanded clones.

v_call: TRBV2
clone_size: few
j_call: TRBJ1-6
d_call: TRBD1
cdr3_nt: TGTGCCAGCAGTGGGGACAGGGGGCTTTCACCCCTCCACTTT
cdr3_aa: CASSGDRGLSPLHF

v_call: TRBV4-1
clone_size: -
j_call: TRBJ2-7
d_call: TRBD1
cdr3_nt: TGCGCCAGCAGCGGGGGACAGGGGATTTTCAACGAGCAGTACTTC
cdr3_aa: CASSGGQGIFNEQYF

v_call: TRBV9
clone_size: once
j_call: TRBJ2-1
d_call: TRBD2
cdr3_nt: TGTGCCAGCAGTATAACATTAGCGGGGGGGCAAATAAATGAGCAGTTCTTC
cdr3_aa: CASSITLAGGQINEQFF

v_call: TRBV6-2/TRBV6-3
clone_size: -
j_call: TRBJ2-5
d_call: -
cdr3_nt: TGTGCCAGCAGTTACGGGAACGACTTATCCCTCCAAGAGACCCAGTACTTC
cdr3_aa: CASSYGNDLSLQETQYF

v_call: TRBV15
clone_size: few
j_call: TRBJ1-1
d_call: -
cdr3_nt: TGTGCCACCAGCAGAGACCGCATCGGTTACACTGAAGCTTTCTTT
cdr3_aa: CATSRDRIGYTEAFF

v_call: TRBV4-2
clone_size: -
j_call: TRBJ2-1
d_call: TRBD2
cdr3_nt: TGTGCCAGCAGCCAAGTAGGAGCGGGGGCCTACAATGAGCAGTTCTTC
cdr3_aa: CASSQVGAGAYNEQFF

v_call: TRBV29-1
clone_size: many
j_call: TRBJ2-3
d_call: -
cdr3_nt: TGCAGCGTTGAGGCCGGCACAGATACGCAGTATTTT
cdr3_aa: CSVEAGTDTQYF

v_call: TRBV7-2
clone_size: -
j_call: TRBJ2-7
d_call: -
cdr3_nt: TGTGCCAGCCAACAGGGAGGCTACGAGCAGTACTTC
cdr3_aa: CASQQGGYEQYF

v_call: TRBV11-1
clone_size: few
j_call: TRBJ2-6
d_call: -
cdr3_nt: TGTGCCAGCAGCCCCCCATCTGGCCTCGGGGCCAACGTCCTGACTTTC
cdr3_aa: CASSPPSGLGANVLTF

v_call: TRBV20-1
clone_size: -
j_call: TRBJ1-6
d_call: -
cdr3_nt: TGCAGTGCCATGGCCCCCAGGGGTAATTCACCCCTCCACTTT
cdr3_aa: CSAMAPRGNSPLHF

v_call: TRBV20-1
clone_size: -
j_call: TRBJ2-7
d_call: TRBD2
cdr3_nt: TGCAGTGCTGCCCGGGCGGGAGACCCCCCCGAGCAGTACTTC
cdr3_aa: CSAARAGDPPEQYF

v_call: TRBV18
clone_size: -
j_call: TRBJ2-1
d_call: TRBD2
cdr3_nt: TGTGCCAGCTCCCGCTCGGCGGGGGGCAACAATGAGCAGTTCTTC
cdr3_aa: CASSRSAGGNNEQFF

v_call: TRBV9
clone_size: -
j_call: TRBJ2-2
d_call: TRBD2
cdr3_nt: TGTGCCAGCAGCCCTTGGGGCGGGGGAGACACCGGGGAGCTGTTTTTT
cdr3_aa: CASSPWGGGDTGELFF

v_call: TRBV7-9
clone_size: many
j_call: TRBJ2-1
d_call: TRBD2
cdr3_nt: TGTGCCAGCAGCTCAAGGGGGGGTTTGAGCGGGGGAAGCTCCTACAATGAGCAGTTCTTC
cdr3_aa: CASSSRGGLSGGSSYNEQFF

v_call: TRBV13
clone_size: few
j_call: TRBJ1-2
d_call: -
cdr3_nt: TGTGCCAGCAGCTTTCTCGGGTCCGGCCATGGCTACACCTTC
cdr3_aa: CASSFLGSGHGYTF

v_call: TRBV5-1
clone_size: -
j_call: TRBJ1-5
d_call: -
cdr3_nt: TGCGCCAGCAGCTTGGAGTTTTGGCGGAGCAATCAGCTCCAGCATTTT
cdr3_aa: CASSLEFWRSNQLQHF

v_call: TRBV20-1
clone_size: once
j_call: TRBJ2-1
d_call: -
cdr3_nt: TGCAGCTGTGGGGTTTACTCCTACAATGAGCAGTTCTTC
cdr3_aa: CSCGVYSYNEQFF

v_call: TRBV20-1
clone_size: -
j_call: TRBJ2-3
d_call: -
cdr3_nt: TGCAACTCCAGGGATCTTAGGGGAGATACGCAGTATTTT
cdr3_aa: CNSRDLRGDTQYF

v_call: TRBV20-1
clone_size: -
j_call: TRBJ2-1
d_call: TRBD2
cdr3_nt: TGCAGTGCTAGTGGTACTAGCGGGGGGCTCAATGAGCAGTTCTTC
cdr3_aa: CSASGTSGGLNEQFF

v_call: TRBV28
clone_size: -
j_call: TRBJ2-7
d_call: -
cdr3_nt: TGTGCCAGCAGTCAGGCACTCTACGAGCAGTACTTC
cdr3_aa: CASSQALYEQYF

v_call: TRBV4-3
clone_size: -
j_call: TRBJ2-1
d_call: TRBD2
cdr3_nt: TGCGCCAGCAGTCCTTCACTAGCGGAACTTTACAATGAGCAGTTCTTC
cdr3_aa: CASSPSLAELYNEQFF

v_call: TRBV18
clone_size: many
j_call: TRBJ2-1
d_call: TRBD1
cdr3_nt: TGTGCCAGCTCACCTAGGACAGGGGCGGACAATGAGCAGTTCTTC
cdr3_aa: CASSPRTGADNEQFF

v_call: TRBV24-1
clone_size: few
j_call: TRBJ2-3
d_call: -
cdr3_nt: TGTGCCACCAGTGATTTGTCAGGAGGGGAAACAGATACGCAGTATTTT
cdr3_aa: CATSDLSGGETDTQYF

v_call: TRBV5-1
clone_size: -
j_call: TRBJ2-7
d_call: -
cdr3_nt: TGCGCCAGCAGCTTGGGGCCAGGGGTCCGCGAGCAGTACTTC
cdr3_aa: CASSLGPGVREQYF

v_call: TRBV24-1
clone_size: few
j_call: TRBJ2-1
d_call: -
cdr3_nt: TGTGCCACCAGTGATACGGACAGTAACGAGCAGTTCTTC
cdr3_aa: CATSDTDSNEQFF

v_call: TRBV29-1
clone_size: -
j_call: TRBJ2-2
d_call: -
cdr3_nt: TGCAGCGCCGGTCTAGCAGCCGGGGAGCTGTTTTTT
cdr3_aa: CSAGLAAGELFF

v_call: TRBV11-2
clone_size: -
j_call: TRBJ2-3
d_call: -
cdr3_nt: TGTGCCAGCAGCGGAATTGAAGATACGCAGTATTTT
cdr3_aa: CASSGIEDTQYF

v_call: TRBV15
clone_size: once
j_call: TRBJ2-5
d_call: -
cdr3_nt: TGTGCCACCAGCAGGGGTTATAAGGATGAGCAGTACTTC
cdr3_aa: CATSRGYKDEQYF

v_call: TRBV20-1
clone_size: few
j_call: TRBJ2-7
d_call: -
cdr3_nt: TGCAGTGCTAGAGACCGCGTCATTCCCTCCTACGAGCAGTACTTC
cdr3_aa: CSARDRVIPSYEQYF

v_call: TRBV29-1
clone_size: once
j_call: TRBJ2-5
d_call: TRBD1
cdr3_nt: TGCAGCGTTGGCCGGACAGGCCAGACCCAGTACTTC
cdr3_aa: CSVGRTGQTQYF

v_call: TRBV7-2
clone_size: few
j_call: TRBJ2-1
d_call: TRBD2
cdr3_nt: TGTGCCAGCAGTCCTAAGCGGGGGGGCGTAGATGAGCAGTTCTTC
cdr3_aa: CASSPKRGGVDEQFF